These 19 T cell receptor beta chains were all obtained from the same sample, sequenced in a study of CD8 T cells in ankylosing spondylitis. These receptors' targets are unknown. TCRdb used MiXCR to reprocess the 5' RACE reads, holding one entry per CDR3 protein. The sample includes about 390,000 distinct CDR3 sequences, 20% to 25% of them seen just once. Notes on the study in general: Apparently characteristic of ankylosing spondylitis blood was a TCR beta motif (about 8 highly homologous variants).

Sequencing was performed on blood, either unsorted or a sorted T cell fraction (not recorded which). The receptors here all came from a male donor with ankylosing spondylitis.

This clonotype was counted once. The rearrangement links TRBV7-3 to TRBJ1-1; a weak D match, TRBD1 (5 bases). The ends were cut back, 2 bases at V and 5 bases at J, with 9 bases in the middle. CDR1 is SGHTA and CDR2 is FQGTGA in the germline V gene. The CDR3 covers 13 residues. In nucleotides, the CDR3 is TGTGCCAGCAGCTTAGACAGTTGGACTGAAGCTTTCTTT. This gives the protein CASSLDSWTEAFF.

This clonotype was seen more than once but under ten times. This chain uses TRBV5-1 with TRBJ2-2; 8 nucleotides line up with TRBD1. J was trimmed by 5 bases and V by 3 bases; bases with no gene match: 12. The CDR3 spans 17 residues. Per germline, CDR1 SGHRS and CDR2 YFSETQ. The CDR3: CASSSIQGARGTGELFF. CDR3 DNA: TGCGCCAGCAGCTCAATCCAGGGGGCTAGAGGAACCGGGGAGCTGTTTTTT.

This clonotype was seen a handful of times. The CDR3: CASSSNRWTDDFEFGNTIYF. CDR3 DNA sequence: TGTGCCAGCAGCTCCAACCGTTGGACGGACGACTTCGAATTTGGAAACACCATATATTTT. The chain is built from TRBV11-1 and TRBJ1-3; D unclear. Germline loops: CDR1 SGHAT, CDR2 FQDESV (reference sequence). The CDR3 is made up of 20 amino acids. Between the trimmed V and J ends, which lost 4 bases and 3 bases, there was a span of 28 bases.

The chain joins TRBV6-4 to TRBJ2-3; 11 nucleotides align to TRBD2. The V segment lost 4 bases and the J segment 4 bases; nucleotides outside the gene matches: 4. This CDR3 spans 15 amino acids. Germline CDR1 and CDR2: MRHNA and SNTAGT. The DNA for the CDR3 is TGTGCCAGCAGTGCACTAGCGGGAGTTTCAGATACGCAGTATTTT. Its protein product is CASSALAGVSDTQYF.

This clonotype was found a few times. This chain links TRBV5-6 with TRBJ2-7, with D uncertain. CDR3 size: 13 residues. Trimming shortened V by 4 bases and J by 3 bases, and 11 bases separated the two germline ends. Germline V CDR1 and CDR2: SGHDT, YYEEEE. The CDR3 bases are TGTGCCAGCAGCCTCTCGGCAGTCTACGAGCAGTACTTC. Residues: CASSLSAVYEQYF.

This clonotype has at least ten counts. V and J are TRBV12-3 or TRBV12-4 and TRBJ2-1, with D uncertain. This CDR3 has 13 amino acids. V lost 3 bases and J lost 3, with 6 bases in between. CDR3 in DNA: TGTGCCAGCAGTTTTTCTCACTACAATGAGCAGTTCTTC. Translating it yields CASSFSHYNEQFF.

This clonotype was observed a few times. The V call is TRBV3-1, the J call TRBJ2-7; 12 bases agree with TRBD2. J gave up 2 bases and V 4 bases, and 18 bases lay outside the gene matches. The germline V gene has CDR1 LGHDT and CDR2 YNNKEL (reference sequence). The CDR3 has 20 residues. CDR3: CASSPEGRLAGVMNPYEQYF. Written as DNA, the CDR3 is TGTGCCAGCAGCCCAGAAGGACGACTAGCGGGAGTTATGAATCCCTACGAGCAGTACTTC.

V gene TRBV5-1 combines with J gene TRBJ2-7; 11 bases fit TRBD2. With 3 bases clipped from V and 4 bases from J, the junction kept 6 bases outside the gene matches. This CDR3 contains 15 residues. Looked up from germline, CDR1 is SGHRS and CDR2 is YFSETQ. CDR3 loop: CASSWTGLAVYEQYF. The CDR3 DNA reads TGCGCCAGCAGCTGGACGGGACTAGCGGTATACGAGCAGTACTTC. Drawing the rest from reference TRBV5-1 and TRBJ2-7, the complete variable domain is KAGVTQTPRYLIKTRGQQVTLSCSPISGHRSVSWYQQTPGQGLQFLFEYFSETQRNKGNFPGRFSGRQFSNSRSEMNVSTLELGDSALYLCASSWTGLAVYEQYFGPGTRLTVT.

The genes are TRBV10-1 and TRBJ1-1, with no clear D. V dropped 3 bases and J dropped 2 bases, with 7 bases sitting between them. CDR1 and CDR2 from the germline V gene are WNHNN and SYGVQD (reference sequence). The CDR3 contains 13 residues. This CDR3 reads CASSERINTEAFF. The CDR3 DNA is TGCGCCAGCAGTGAAAGGATCAACACTGAAGCTTTCTTT.

The CDR3 DNA is TGTGCCACCAGCAGAGATCTCAGCATCAATGAGCAGTTCTTC. The encoded protein is CATSRDLSINEQFF. This sequence joins TRBV15 and TRBJ2-1, with D uncertain. Deletions cut 0 bases from V and 6 bases from J, with 9 bases between. CDR1 is LNHNV, CDR2 YYDKDF, per germline (reference sequence). This CDR3 comprises 14 residues.

The sample holds a few counts of this clonotype. The rearrangement joins TRBV20-1 to TRBJ2-4, with unresolved D. Deletions cut 4 bases from V and 0 bases from J, with 7 bases between. This CDR3 has 13 residues. Germline-derived CDR1 and CDR2 are DFQATT and SNEGSKA (reference sequence). CDR3 sequence: CSATLIAKNIQYF. In nucleotides, the CDR3 is TGCAGTGCTACCCTTATAGCCAAAAACATTCAGTACTTC.

The J gene is TRBJ2-3, the V gene TRBV4-3; tentatively, D is TRBD2 (6 bases). Trimming stripped 0 bases from V and 2 bases from J, with 9 bases between. This CDR3 spans 15 amino acids. Germline CDR1 and CDR2: LGHNA and YSLEER. The CDR3 protein is CASSQDGTSTDTQYF. In DNA form, the CDR3 reads TGCGCCAGCAGCCAAGACGGGACTTCCACAGATACGCAGTATTTT.

This clonotype has more than one count but fewer than ten. The chain links TRBV4-3 to TRBJ1-5; 8 nucleotides match TRBD1. The CDR3 runs to 15 residues. Unmatched junction bases numbered 4, after V lost 2 bases and J lost 4 bases. Germline loops: CDR1 LGHNA, CDR2 YSLEER. The CDR3 DNA follows: TGCGCCAGCAGCCAACAGACAGGGGTTAATCAGCCCCAGCATTTT. This translates into CASSQQTGVNQPQHF.

This chain connects TRBV6-5 to TRBJ2-7; D is ambiguous. This CDR3 is built from 12 residues. V shed 5 bases and J shed 4 bases, with 9 bases lying between them. Germline loops: CDR1 MNHEY, CDR2 SVGAGI. Here the CDR3 DNA reads TGTGCCAGCAGTGGCGGTACGTACGAGCAGTACTTC. Protein sequence: CASSGGTYEQYF.

V usage is TRBV7-2 and J usage is TRBJ1-4; D call uncertain. Germline values: CDR1 SGHTA, CDR2 FQGNSA. This CDR3 region has 14 residues. V lost 0 bases, J lost 8 bases, and 10 bases lay in between. As DNA, the CDR3 is TGTGCCAGCAGCTTAGCCAGAGGGTCGGAAAAACTGTTTTTT. This gives the protein CASSLARGSEKLFF.

There are a few counts of this clonotype. The chain combines TRBV7-2 with TRBJ1-1; D is unresolved. The germline V and J ends were trimmed by 0 bases and 11 bases, with 16 bases remaining between them. There are 14 residues in the CDR3. Per germline, CDR1 SGHTA and CDR2 FQGNSA. The CDR3 bases are TGTGCCAGCAGCTTAGCGCTGGAGACGAGTTGGGCTTTCTTT. Translating gives CASSLALETSWAFF. The full variable domain, rest sourced from reference TRBV7-2 and TRBJ1-1, is GAGVSQSPSNKVTEKGKDVELRCDPISGHTALYWYRQSLGQGLEFLIYFQGNSAPDKSGLPSDRFSAERTGGSVSTLTIQRTQQEDSAVYLCASSLALETSWAFFGQGTRLTVV.

This clonotype appeared a few times. The chain combines TRBV6-4 with TRBJ1-5; D is unclear. CDR1 and CDR2 (germline): MRHNA, SNTAGT. Trimming removed 5 bases from V and 4 bases from J, with 12 bases in between. This CDR3 contains 14 residues. The CDR3: CASSQYATNQPQHF. CDR3 in DNA: TGTGCCAGCAGTCAATACGCCACAAATCAGCCCCAGCATTTT.

This chain links TRBV19 with TRBJ2-5; D is uncertain. The CDR3 sequence is 11 residues long. Per the germline V gene, CDR1 is LNHDA and CDR2 is SQIVND (reference sequence). Trimming took off 6 bases at V and 5 bases at J, with 7 bases between the two ends. Here the CDR3 reads CASRWLETQYF. CDR3 DNA: TGTGCCAGTAGATGGTTGGAGACCCAGTACTTC.

The chain recombines TRBV2 with TRBJ2-1, with a weak D call TRBD2 (7 bases). Germline V lookup: CDR1 SNHLY, CDR2 FYNNEI. The CDR3 runs to 15 residues. V was clipped by 6 bases and J by 12 bases, with 24 bases between them. As DNA, the CDR3 is TGTGCCAGCAGAGTGGGAGGGGCCCGACTAGGGGGGCAGTTCTTC. Protein: CASRVGGARLGGQFF.